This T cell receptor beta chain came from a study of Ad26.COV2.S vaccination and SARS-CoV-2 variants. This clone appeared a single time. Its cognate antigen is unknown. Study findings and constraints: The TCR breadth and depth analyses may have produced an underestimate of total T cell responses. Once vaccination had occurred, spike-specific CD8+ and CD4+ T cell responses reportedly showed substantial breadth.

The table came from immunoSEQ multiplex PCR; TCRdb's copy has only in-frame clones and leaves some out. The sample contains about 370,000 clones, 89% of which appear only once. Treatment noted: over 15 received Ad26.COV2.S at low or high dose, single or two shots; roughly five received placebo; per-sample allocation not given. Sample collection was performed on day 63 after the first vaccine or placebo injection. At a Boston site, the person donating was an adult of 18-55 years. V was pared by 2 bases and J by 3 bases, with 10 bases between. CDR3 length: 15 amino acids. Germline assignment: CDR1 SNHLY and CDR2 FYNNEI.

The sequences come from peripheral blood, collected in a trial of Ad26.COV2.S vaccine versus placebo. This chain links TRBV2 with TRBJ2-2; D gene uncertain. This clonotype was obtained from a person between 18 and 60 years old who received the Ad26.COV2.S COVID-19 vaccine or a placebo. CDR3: CASSEMSTDTGELFF. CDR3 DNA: TGTGCCAGCAGTGAAATGTCGACGGACACCGGGGAGCTGTTTTTT.